Below, 3 T cell receptor beta chains from the same sample are listed, as sequenced in a study of identical twins. TCRdb called the 5' RACE reads again in MiXCR, with one record for every CDR3 protein. This sample yields approximately 1.8 million distinct CDR3 sequences, of which under 35% are seen a single time; about 0.3% belongs to the top ten. Sequenced: cord blood. Source of these receptors: a newborn girl in good health.

The V and J genes are TRBV20-1 and TRBJ2-3; TRBD2 is a possible D gene (6 bases). V was clipped by 6 bases and J by 8 bases, with 27 bases between them. Germline values: CDR1 DFQATT, CDR2 SNEGSKA (reference sequence). This CDR3 contains 16 residues. This chain's CDR3 is CSATTASERPLATQYF. CDR3 nucleotide sequence: TGCAGTGCGACGACCGCTAGCGAACGCCCTTTAGCTACGCAGTATTTT.

The V gene is TRBV7-2, the J gene TRBJ1-1; D is ambiguous. Trimming took off 1 base at V and 9 bases at J, with 12 bases between the two ends. The CDR3 has 13 amino acids. CDR1 SGHTA and CDR2 FQGNSA come from the germline V gene. Here the CDR3 reads CASSLEPAPQAFF. DNA for the CDR3: TGTGCCAGCAGCTTAGAACCGGCGCCGCAAGCTTTCTTT.

The chain recombines TRBV2 with TRBJ2-7; D possibly corresponds to TRBD1 (6 bases). Germline CDR1 reads SNHLY; CDR2 reads FYNNEI. Trimming took 11 bases from V and 0 from J, leaving 17 bases between them. The CDR3 is made up of 14 amino acids. The CDR3 DNA sequence: TGTGCCTGCCGACTGGGACAAAGCTCCTACGAGCAGTACTTC. This codes for CACRLGQSSYEQYF.